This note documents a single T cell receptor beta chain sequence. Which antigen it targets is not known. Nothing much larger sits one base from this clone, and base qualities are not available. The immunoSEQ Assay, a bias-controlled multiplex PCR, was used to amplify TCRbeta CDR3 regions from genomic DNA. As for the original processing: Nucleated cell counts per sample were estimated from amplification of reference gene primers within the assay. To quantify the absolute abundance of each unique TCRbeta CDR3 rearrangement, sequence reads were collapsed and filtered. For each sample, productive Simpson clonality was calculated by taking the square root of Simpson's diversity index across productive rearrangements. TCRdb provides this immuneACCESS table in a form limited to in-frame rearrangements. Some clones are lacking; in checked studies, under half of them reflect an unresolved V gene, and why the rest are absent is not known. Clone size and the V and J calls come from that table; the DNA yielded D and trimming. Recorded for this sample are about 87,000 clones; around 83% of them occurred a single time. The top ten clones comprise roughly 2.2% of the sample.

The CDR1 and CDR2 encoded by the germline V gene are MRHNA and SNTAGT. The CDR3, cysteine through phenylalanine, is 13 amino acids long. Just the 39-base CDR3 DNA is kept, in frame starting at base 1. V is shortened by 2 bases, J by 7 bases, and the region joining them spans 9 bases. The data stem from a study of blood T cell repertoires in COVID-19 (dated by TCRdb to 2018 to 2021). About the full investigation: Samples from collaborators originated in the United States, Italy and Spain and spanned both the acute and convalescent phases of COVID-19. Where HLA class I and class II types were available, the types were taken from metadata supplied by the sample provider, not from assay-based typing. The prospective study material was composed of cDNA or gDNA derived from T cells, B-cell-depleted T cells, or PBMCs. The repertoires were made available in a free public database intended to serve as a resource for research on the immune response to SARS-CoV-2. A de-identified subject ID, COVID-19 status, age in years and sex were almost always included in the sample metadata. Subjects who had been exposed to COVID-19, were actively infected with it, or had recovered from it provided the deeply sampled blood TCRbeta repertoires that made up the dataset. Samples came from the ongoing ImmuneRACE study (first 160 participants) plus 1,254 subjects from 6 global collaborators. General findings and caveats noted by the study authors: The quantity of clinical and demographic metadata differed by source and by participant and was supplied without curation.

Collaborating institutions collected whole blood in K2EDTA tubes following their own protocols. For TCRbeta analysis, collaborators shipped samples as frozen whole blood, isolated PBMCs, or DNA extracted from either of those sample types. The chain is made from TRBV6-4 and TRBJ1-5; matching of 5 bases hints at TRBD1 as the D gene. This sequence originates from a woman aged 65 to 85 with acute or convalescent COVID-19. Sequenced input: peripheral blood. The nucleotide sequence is TGTGCCAGCAGTGACGGGGCGGGACAGCCCCAGCATTTT. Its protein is CASSDGAGQPQHF.